These 15 T cell receptor beta chains originate from one sample sequenced in a study of shared clonotypes between healthy human individuals. Assay used: immunoSEQ multiplex PCR; TCRdb lists only in-frame clones, some missing. This table holds hundreds of thousands of clones, almost 97% found once. Sequencing used naive CD4+ T cells sorted from blood. Subset defined: CD45RA+ positively selected. The receptor set was obtained from a woman aged 25 to 45 in good health.

The genes are TRBV28 and TRBJ2-3; 9 bases map to TRBD2. The J segment lost 2 bases and the V segment lost 6 bases, leaving 9 bases of the junction unmatched. This CDR3 contains 16 residues. The germline V gene has CDR1 MDHEN and CDR2 SYDVKM. The chain's CDR3 is CASRSGAGGLTDTQYF. The DNA of the CDR3 is TGTGCCAGCAGATCGGGGGCGGGAGGGCTCACAGATACGCAGTATTTT.

The gene calls are TRBV5-1 and TRBJ2-1; 11 bases match TRBD2. CDR1 and CDR2 from the germline V gene are SGHRS and YFSETQ. V dropped 2 bases and J dropped 5; count of bases not matched to a gene: 0. The CDR3 is 14 amino acids. CDR3 residues: CASSFSGGDNEQFF. In nucleotides, the CDR3 is TGCGCCAGCAGCTTTAGCGGGGGGGACAATGAGCAGTTCTTC.

The V and J genes are TRBV11-3 and TRBJ2-7; TRBD2 might be the D (5 bases). V lost 6 bases and J lost 3, with 18 bases in between. Germline lookup yields CDR1 SGHNT and CDR2 YENEEA. The CDR3 is made up of 15 amino acids. The CDR3 DNA sequence: TGTGCCAGCAGTTCTATAGCGACCTTAAACTACGAGCAGTACTTC. Amino acids: CASSSIATLNYEQYF.

The chain recombines TRBV7-9 with TRBJ2-7; tentative D call: TRBD2 (5 bases). This CDR3 comprises 15 residues. Deletions cut 1 base from V and 3 bases from J, with 13 bases between. Germline V gene data show CDR1 as SEHNR and CDR2 as FQNEAQ (reference sequence). DNA of the CDR3: TGTGCCAGCAGCTTAGTCGGGCAGAGCGGCTACGAGCAGTACTTC. Translated, it gives CASSLVGQSGYEQYF.

This clone was recorded once. This chain uses TRBV29-1 with TRBJ1-5, with D tentatively TRBD1 (5 bases). Germline V gives CDR1 SQVTM, CDR2 ANQGSEA. The V and J ends lost 7 bases and 6 bases respectively, with 22 bases between them. The CDR3 loop spans 15 amino acids. In DNA, the CDR3 is TGCAGCGCCTCAGAGCCAGGGCGAGGGGCTCAGCCCCAGCATTTT. Translating gives CSASEPGRGAQPQHF.

The chain has TRBV7-9 and TRBJ2-2; 12 positions match TRBD2. CDR3 length: 18 amino acids. Germline V gene sequence: CDR1 SEHNR, CDR2 FQNEAQ (reference sequence). V trimming: 5 bases; J trimming: 3 bases; junction bases outside the gene matches: 10. CDR3 DNA: TGTGCCAGCAGCCTTCCGACTAGCGGGAGTTCCTACACCGGGGAGCTGTTTTTT. Encoded protein: CASSLPTSGSSYTGELFF.

Only one count was recorded for this clone. The rearrangement links TRBV18 to TRBJ2-7; possibly TRBD2 for D (6 bases). Germline-derived CDR1 and CDR2 are KGHSH and LQKENI. V lost 3 bases and J lost 1, with 22 bases in between. CDR3 length: 18 amino acids. The CDR3: CASSPQAGGGLTSYEQYF. CDR3 sequence (DNA): TGTGCCAGCTCACCTCAGGCAGGTGGGGGGTTAACGTCCTACGAGCAGTACTTC.

The V gene is TRBV7-8, the J gene TRBJ2-6; D might be TRBD1 or TRBD2, each matching 5 bases. This CDR3 comprises 18 residues. The V gene's germline CDR1 is SGHVS and CDR2 FQNEAQ. The germline V and J ends were trimmed by 5 bases and 0 bases, with 17 bases remaining between them. The CDR3 DNA is TGTGCCAGCAGCGAAGGGACCCCGCCCCTCTCTGGGGCCAACGTCCTGACTTTC. This gives the protein CASSEGTPPLSGANVLTF.

The J gene is TRBJ2-2, the V gene TRBV6-5; TRBD2 is a possible D gene (6 bases). The length of the CDR3 is 14 residues. V lost 7 bases to trimming and J lost 2 bases, with 11 bases between them. Germline assignment: CDR1 MNHEY and CDR2 SVGAGI. CDR3: CASTGTPNTGELFF. CDR3 sequence (DNA): TGTGCCAGCACCGGGACTCCTAACACCGGGGAGCTGTTTTTT.

This chain joins TRBV28 and TRBJ2-1; D is ambiguous. This CDR3 is built from 15 residues. Germline V gene lookup returns CDR1 MDHEN and CDR2 SYDVKM. V gave up 4 bases and J gave up 6 bases, with 16 bases separating them. CDR3 nucleotides: TGTGCCAGCAGTTGGCGCGGATTCCCCACCAATGAGCAGTTCTTC. Translated: CASSWRGFPTNEQFF.

This sequence joins TRBV5-1 and TRBJ1-1; D not certain. V shed 4 bases and J shed 0 bases, with 22 bases lying between them. The CDR3 consists of 18 residues. CDR1 is SGHRS and CDR2 is YFSETQ in the germline V gene. This CDR3 reads CASSLRPGADLMNTEAFF. The DNA for the CDR3 is TGCGCCAGCAGCCTCCGGCCTGGCGCAGACCTCATGAACACTGAAGCTTTCTTT.

This chain joins TRBV11-2 and TRBJ2-1, with D possibly TRBD2 on 6 matching bases. Germline CDR1 SGHAT, CDR2 FQNNGV. V dropped 7 bases and J dropped 8 bases, with 15 bases sitting between them. The CDR3 totals 13 residues. The CDR3: CASKRVGVYEQFF. The CDR3 DNA reads as TGTGCCAGCAAGCGGGTCGGGGTCTATGAGCAGTTCTTC.

The V and J genes are TRBV19 and TRBJ2-7; 9 bases line up with TRBD1. V shed 7 bases, J shed 2 bases, and the junction held 6 bases outside the gene matches. This CDR3 is 14 amino acids long. Germline V gene sequence: CDR1 LNHDA, CDR2 SQIVND (reference sequence). The DNA of the CDR3 is TGTGCCAGTAACTCCGGGACAGGGACCTACGAGCAGTACTTC. Amino acids: CASNSGTGTYEQYF.

The rearrangement links TRBV20-1 to TRBJ2-3, with D hard to call. In germline, CDR1 is DFQATT, CDR2 SNEGSKA (reference sequence). CDR3 size: 10 residues. The CDR3 loop is CSRFFHTQYF. DNA for the CDR3: TGCAGCCGGTTTTTCCATACGCAGTATTTT.

V usage is TRBV5-1 and J usage is TRBJ2-7, with D possibly TRBD1 on 5 matching bases. Trimming removed 4 bases at V and 4 bases at J, with 9 bases between. The CDR3 is 12 amino acids. In germline, CDR1 is SGHRS, CDR2 YFSETQ. The CDR3 loop reads CASSQTAYEQYF. In nucleotides, the CDR3 is TGCGCCAGCAGCCAGACAGCTTACGAGCAGTACTTC.